This note documents a single T cell receptor beta chain sequence. Alongside a J-beta primer mix, a sample-barcoded 5' primer served in a second PCR lasting roughly 7 to 11 cycles. TCRdb reprocessed the 5' RACE reads with MiXCR, giving one entry per CDR3 protein. The table includes fewer than 800,000 distinct CDR3 sequences, over 20% detected once. The source of the sample is a study of blood T cells in healthy people across ages. Study summary: About one barcoded TCR beta cDNA was captured per two T cells.

The CDR3 runs 14 residues. This TCR was recovered from a man in his 70s in good health. V gene TRBV12-3 or TRBV12-4 combines with J gene TRBJ2-5; D not resolved. The J call is doubtful: the DNA matches TRBJ2-1 better. The specimen was blood. The CDR3 is CASSLGITYNEQFF. CDR3 in DNA: TGTGCCAGCAGTTTGGGTATCACCTACAATGAGCAGTTCTTC.